This TCR beta chain derives from a study of Graves' ophthalmopathy and Graves' hyperthyroidism. Investigators amplified TCR beta CDR3 regions from RNA transcripts. HTBI primers were employed in first-round RT-PCR, then a second-round multiplex PCR followed. TCRdb called the multiplex PCR reads again in MiXCR, with one record for every CDR3 protein. Of 350,000 to 450,000 distinct CDR3 sequences in the sample, around 20% were seen once. Trimming left V 3 bases short and J 8 bases short, with 10 bases between. The CDR3 consists of 11 residues. Germline CDR1 is GTSNPN and CDR2 is SVGIG (reference sequence).

The specimen sequenced was peripheral blood. V usage is TRBV30 and J usage is TRBJ1-2, with D tentatively TRBD1 (6 bases). The sequence was obtained from a woman aged 18-30 years with Graves' ophthalmopathy. In DNA form, the CDR3 reads TGTGCCTGGAGGGGAGGGGGAGGCTACACCTTC. Translated, it gives CAWRGGGGYTF. Variable domain in full (rest from reference TRBV30 and TRBJ1-2): SQTIHQWPATLVQPVGSPLSLECTVEGTSNPNLYWYRQAAGRGLQLLFYSVGIGQISSEVPQNLSASRPQDRQFILSSKKLLLSDSGFYLCAWRGGGGYTFGSGTRLTVV.